The clone carrying this T cell receptor beta chain was recorded many times. Original data processing: Reference gene primer amplification in the assay estimated nucleated cell counts. TCRdb's table, derived via immunoSEQ multiplex PCR, lists solely in-frame clones and lacks some. V and J calls and clone size are those listed in that table; D and trimming were worked out from the DNA. The repertoire holds approximately 250,000 clones, with about nine tenths as singletons. Recruitment covered about two dozen US areas and drew participants whose ages spanned roughly 18 to 89 years. Participants reported their clinical history, and cohort assignment relied on those reports. This specimen comes from a study of blood T cell repertoires in COVID-19. Looking at the study overall: The United States, Italy and Spain were the sources of the acute and convalescent COVID-19 samples.

CDR1 and CDR2 (germline): SGHVS, FQNEAQ. V trimming: 5 bases; J trimming: 7 bases; junction bases outside the gene matches: 9. The CDR3 consists of 16 residues. What was sequenced was PBMCs or T cells enriched from blood (not recorded which). This clonotype originated in a woman aged 25 to 39 with acute COVID-19. The chain links TRBV7-8 to TRBJ1-6, with TRBD1 matching 9 bases. The CDR3 here is CASSPVRDRENSPLHF. CDR3 coding DNA: TGTGCCAGCAGCCCCGTGCGGGACAGGGAAAATTCACCCCTCCACTTT.